These 10 T cell receptor beta chains share one sample of origin, sequenced in a study of blood T cell repertoires in COVID-19. Some clones are missing from TCRdb's copy, which holds only in-frame ones; the method was immunoSEQ multiplex PCR. Seen here are 250,000 to 300,000 clones, 90% observed once, and the top ten hold 1% to 1.3%. The specimen was PBMCs or T cells enriched from blood (not recorded which). The origin of the receptors is a woman in her 30s who had recovered from COVID-19.

The chain carries TRBV19 and TRBJ1-5; 8 bases align to TRBD1. The CDR3 consists of 15 residues. The ends lost 6 bases at V and 2 bases at J; junction bases unmatched: 6. Germline-derived CDR1 and CDR2 are LNHDA and SQIVND (reference sequence). The CDR3 loop is CASSGTGRRNQPQHF. DNA for the CDR3: TGTGCCAGTAGCGGGACAGGTAGGCGCAATCAGCCCCAGCATTTT. Together with reference TRBV19 and TRBJ1-5, the CDR3 gives the full variable domain: DGGITQSPKYLFRKEGQNVTLSCEQNLNHDAMYWYRQDPGQGLRLIYYSQIVNDFQKGDIAEGYSVSREKKESFPLTVTSAQKNPTAFYLCASSGTGRRNQPQHFGDGTRLSIL.

The chain recombines TRBV5-6 with TRBJ2-3, with 12 bases matching TRBD2. The CDR3 covers 18 residues. Looked up from germline, CDR1 is SGHDT and CDR2 is YYEEEE. The V segment lost 0 bases and the J segment 2 bases; nucleotides outside the gene matches: 7. The chain's CDR3 is CASSLALAGGRVTDTQYF. CDR3 coding DNA: TGTGCCAGCAGCTTGGCTCTAGCGGGAGGGAGGGTCACAGATACGCAGTATTTT.

The V call is TRBV30, the J call TRBJ2-7; D not resolved. V was shortened by 2 bases and J by 2 bases, with 19 bases between the two germline ends. Germline V gene data show CDR1 as GTSNPN and CDR2 as SVGIG (reference sequence). This CDR3 is 16 amino acids long. The CDR3 bases are TGTGCCTGGAGTCCCACAACCCCGTACGAAACCTACGAGCAGTACTTC. This translates into CAWSPTTPYETYEQYF.

The rearrangement links TRBV2 to TRBJ1-1, with a tentative D call TRBD1 (5 bases). Per germline, CDR1 SNHLY and CDR2 FYNNEI. The CDR3 contains 16 residues. Deletions cut 6 bases from V and 2 bases from J, with 19 bases between. The CDR3 sequence is CASSGGSATVNTEAFF. CDR3 DNA sequence: TGTGCCAGCAGCGGGGGATCTGCGACGGTTAACACTGAAGCTTTCTTT.

The chain has TRBV28 and TRBJ1-1, with 8 bases that match TRBD1. This CDR3 is 17 amino acids long. The junction had 17 bases not matched to a gene; V was cut back by 7 bases and J by 4 bases. Germline V gene lookup returns CDR1 MDHEN and CDR2 SYDVKM. The CDR3 is CASIIDRGIGGSTEAFF. In DNA, the CDR3 is TGTGCCAGCATTATCGACAGGGGTATCGGTGGATCCACTGAAGCTTTCTTT. Full variable domain (remainder filled in from reference TRBV28 and TRBJ1-1): DVKVTQSSRYLVKRTGEKVFLECVQDMDHENMFWYRQDPGLGLRLIYFSYDVKMKEKGDIPEGYSVSREKKERFSLILESASTNQTSMYLCASIIDRGIGGSTEAFFGQGTRLTVV.

This clone was found a few times. The V call is TRBV7-2, the J call TRBJ2-7; 7 positions match TRBD1. Germline CDR1 reads SGHTA; CDR2 reads FQGNSA. V dropped 6 bases and J dropped 3; count of bases not matched to a gene: 5. The CDR3 loop spans 13 amino acids. The CDR3 nucleotides read TGTGCCAGCAGTGAGGGGGCCCTCTACGAGCAGTACTTC. Its protein product is CASSEGALYEQYF. Complete variable domain (other parts from reference TRBV7-2 and TRBJ2-7): GAGVSQSPSNKVTEKGKDVELRCDPISGHTALYWYRQSLGQGLEFLIYFQGNSAPDKSGLPSDRFSAERTGGSVSTLTIQRTQQEDSAVYLCASSEGALYEQYFGPGTRLTVT.

This chain uses TRBV7-9 with TRBJ2-1, with 9 bases that match TRBD2. Germline V CDR1 and CDR2: SEHNR, FQNEAQ (reference sequence). After removal of 3 bases from V and 8 bases from J, the junction contained 8 bases not matched to a gene. The CDR3 spans 15 residues. The CDR3 sequence: CASSFSGLALDEQFF. The CDR3 DNA sequence: TGTGCCAGCAGCTTTTCCGGACTAGCGTTGGATGAGCAGTTCTTC.

The chain uses TRBV19 and TRBJ2-5; the D gene is possibly TRBD2 (7 bases). Trimming took off 5 bases at V and 5 bases at J, with 18 bases between the two ends. The CDR3 runs 15 residues. The germline gives CDR1 LNHDA, CDR2 SQIVND (reference sequence). Here the CDR3 reads CASSPGGGAGETQYF. CDR3 nucleotides: TGTGCCAGTAGTCCCGGCGGGGGCGCGGGGGAGACCCAGTACTTC. The whole variable domain, remainder taken from reference TRBV19 and TRBJ2-5, is DGGITQSPKYLFRKEGQNVTLSCEQNLNHDAMYWYRQDPGQGLRLIYYSQIVNDFQKGDIAEGYSVSREKKESFPLTVTSAQKNPTAFYLCASSPGGGAGETQYFGPGTRLLVL.

The gene calls are TRBV18 and TRBJ1-1, with D tentatively TRBD1 (5 bases). The CDR3 contains 14 residues. V was trimmed by 5 bases and J by 8 bases, leaving 18 bases between them. Germline V gives CDR1 KGHSH, CDR2 LQKENI. CDR3 in amino acids: CASSTKEGEVEAFF. CDR3 DNA sequence: TGTGCCAGCTCAACGAAGGAAGGGGAAGTAGAAGCTTTCTTT.

Worth noting for this clone: The sample contains more than one DNA sequence encoding this CDR3. The chain joins TRBV28 to TRBJ2-7; no clear D gene. In germline, CDR1 is MDHEN, CDR2 SYDVKM. CDR3 length: 12 residues. V was clipped by 3 bases and J by 0 bases, with 3 bases between them. The CDR3 region is CASSFSSYEQYF. CDR3 bases: TGTGCCAGCAGTTTCAGCTCCTACGAGCAGTACTTC.